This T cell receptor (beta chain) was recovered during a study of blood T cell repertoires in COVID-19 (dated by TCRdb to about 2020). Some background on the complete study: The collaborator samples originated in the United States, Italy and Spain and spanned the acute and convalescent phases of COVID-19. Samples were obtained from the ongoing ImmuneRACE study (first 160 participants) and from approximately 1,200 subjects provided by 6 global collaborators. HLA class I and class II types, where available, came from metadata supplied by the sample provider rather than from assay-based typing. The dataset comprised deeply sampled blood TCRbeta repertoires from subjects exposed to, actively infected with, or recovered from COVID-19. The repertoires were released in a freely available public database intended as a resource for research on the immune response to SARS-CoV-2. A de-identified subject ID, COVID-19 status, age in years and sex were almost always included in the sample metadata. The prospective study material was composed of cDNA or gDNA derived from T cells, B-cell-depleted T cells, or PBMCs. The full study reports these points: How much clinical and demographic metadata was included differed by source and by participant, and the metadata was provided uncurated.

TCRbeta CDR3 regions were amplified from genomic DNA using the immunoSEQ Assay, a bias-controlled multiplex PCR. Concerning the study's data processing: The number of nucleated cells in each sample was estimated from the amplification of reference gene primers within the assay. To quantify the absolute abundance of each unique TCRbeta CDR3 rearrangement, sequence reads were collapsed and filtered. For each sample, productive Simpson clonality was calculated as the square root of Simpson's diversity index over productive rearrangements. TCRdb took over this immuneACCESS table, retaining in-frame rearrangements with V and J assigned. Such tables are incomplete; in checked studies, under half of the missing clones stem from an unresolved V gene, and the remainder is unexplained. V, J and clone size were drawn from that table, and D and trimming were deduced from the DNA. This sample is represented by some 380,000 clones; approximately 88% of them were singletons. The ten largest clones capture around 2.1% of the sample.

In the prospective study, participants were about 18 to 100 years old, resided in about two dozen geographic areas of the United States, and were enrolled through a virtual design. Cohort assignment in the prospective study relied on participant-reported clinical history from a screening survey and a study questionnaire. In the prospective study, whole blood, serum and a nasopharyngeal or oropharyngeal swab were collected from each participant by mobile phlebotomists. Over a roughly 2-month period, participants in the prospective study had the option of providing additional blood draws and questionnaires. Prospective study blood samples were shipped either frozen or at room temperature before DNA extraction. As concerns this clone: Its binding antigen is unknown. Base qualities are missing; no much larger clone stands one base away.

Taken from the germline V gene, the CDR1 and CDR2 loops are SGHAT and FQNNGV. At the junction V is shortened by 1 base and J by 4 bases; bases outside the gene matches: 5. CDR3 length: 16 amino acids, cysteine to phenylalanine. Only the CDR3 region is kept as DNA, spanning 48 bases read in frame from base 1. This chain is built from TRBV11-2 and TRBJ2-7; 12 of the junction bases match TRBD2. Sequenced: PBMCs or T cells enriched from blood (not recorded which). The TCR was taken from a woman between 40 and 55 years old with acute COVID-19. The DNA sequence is TGTGCCAGCAGCTTAGCTAGCGGGGGGGGTATTTACGAGCAGTACTTC. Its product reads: CASSLASGGGIYEQYF.